The 3 T cell receptor beta chains given below trace back to one sample, sequenced in a study of T cell responses to AZD1222 COVID-19 vaccine. Measured with immunoSEQ multiplex PCR; TCRdb has only the in-frame clones, and not every one. The sample carries more than 85,000 clones, more than 70% recorded once. Specimen: peripheral blood, collected on day 0 of AZD1222 vaccination. These receptors were obtained from an adult in good health.

This chain links TRBV7-2 with TRBJ1-1; D is ambiguous. Per the germline V gene, CDR1 is SGHTA and CDR2 is FQGNSA. The CDR3 loop spans 15 amino acids. V was cut by 5 bases and J by 5 bases, with 18 bases left in between. CDR3 DNA: TGTGCCAGCAGCCCATCGACTGACCTGGGGACTGAAGCTTTCTTT. It translates to CASSPSTDLGTEAFF.

The CDR3 reads CASSLARNTEAFF. The CDR3 DNA reads TGTGCCAGCAGCTTAGCCAGGAACACTGAAGCTTTCTTT. V is TRBV7-2 and J is TRBJ1-1; D is undetermined. Germline values: CDR1 SGHTA, CDR2 FQGNSA. V was shortened by 0 bases and J by 1 base, with 3 bases between the two germline ends. The CDR3 covers 13 residues.

V and J are TRBV7-2 and TRBJ2-7; tentatively, D is TRBD1 or TRBD2 (6 bases each). The ends were cut back, 5 bases at V and 1 base at J, with 18 bases in the middle. CDR3 length: 16 residues. The germline CDR1 and CDR2 sequences are SGHTA and FQGNSA. CDR3 DNA: TGTGCCAGCAGCAGGTCCGGGGGCACTGCATCCTACGAGCAGTACTTC. This sequence encodes CASSRSGGTASYEQYF.